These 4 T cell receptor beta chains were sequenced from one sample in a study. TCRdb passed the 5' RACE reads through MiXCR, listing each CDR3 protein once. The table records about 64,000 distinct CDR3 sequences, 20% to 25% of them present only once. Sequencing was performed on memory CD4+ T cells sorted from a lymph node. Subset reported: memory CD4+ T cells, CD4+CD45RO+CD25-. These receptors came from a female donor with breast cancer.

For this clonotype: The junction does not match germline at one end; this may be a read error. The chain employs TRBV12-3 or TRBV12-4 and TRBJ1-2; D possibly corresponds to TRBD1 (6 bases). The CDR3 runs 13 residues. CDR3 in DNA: TGTGCCTGCAGTCCCTCAGGGGACTATGGCTACACCTTC. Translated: CACSPSGDYGYTF.

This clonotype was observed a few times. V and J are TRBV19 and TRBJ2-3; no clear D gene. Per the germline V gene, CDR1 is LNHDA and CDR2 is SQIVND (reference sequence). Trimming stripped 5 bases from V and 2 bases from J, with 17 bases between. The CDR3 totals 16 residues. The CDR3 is CASSPSVLIHTDTQYF. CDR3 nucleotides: TGTGCCAGTAGTCCCTCTGTGCTAATCCACACAGATACGCAGTATTTT.

The CDR3 nucleotides are TGCGCCAGCAGCTTGGGACAGGGGGCGGATGGCTACACCTTC. This gives the protein CASSLGQGADGYTF. The V call is TRBV5-1, the J call TRBJ1-2; 10 bases fit TRBD1. Germline V gene lookup returns CDR1 SGHRS and CDR2 YFSETQ. The length of the CDR3 is 14 residues. Unmatched junction bases numbered 2, after V lost 0 bases and J lost 6 bases.

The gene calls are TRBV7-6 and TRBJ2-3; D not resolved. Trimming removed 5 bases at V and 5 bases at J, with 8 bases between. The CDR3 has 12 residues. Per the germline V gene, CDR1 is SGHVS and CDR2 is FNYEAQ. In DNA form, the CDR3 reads TGTGCCAGCAGCCCCCCTTTAGATACGCAGTATTTT. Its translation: CASSPPLDTQYF.